This T cell receptor beta chain was recovered during a study of blood T cells in healthy people across ages. Study-level findings and limits: It was held that the diversity estimates obtained from one million T cells were underestimates. Roughly linear age-related decline in beta diversity appeared, significant by age around 38.

Germline CDR1 and CDR2: MDHEN and SYDVKM. The CDR3 runs 24 residues. All donors came from Russia, were Caucasian and healthy, and spanned ages about 6 to 100. A second PCR, run for about 7 to 11 cycles, used a sample-barcoded 5' primer plus a J-beta primer mix. Every sample gave at least 2.5 million paired-end reads containing CDR3. TCRdb itself ran the 5' RACE reads through MiXCR, one entry per CDR3 protein. This sample has about 730,000 distinct CDR3 sequences, with about 42% found just once. A note on this clonotype: Its antigen is not identified. One end of the junction is discordant with germline, which a read error may explain.

Sequences were obtained from blood. The V and J genes are TRBV28 and TRBJ2-1, with D perhaps assigned TRBD1 or TRBD2 (7 bases each). The TCR comes from an older woman in good health. CDR3 protein: CAGSFPDREVAGEIPSLGGNEQFF. The CDR3 region has the DNA TGTGCCGGCAGTTTCCCCGACAGGGAAGTGGCGGGAGAGATCCCGAGTTTGGGAGGCAATGAGCAGTTCTTC.